The text below deals with one T cell receptor (beta chain). Its antigen is currently unknown. There are 13 residues in the CDR3. The V gene's germline CDR1 is DFQATT and CDR2 SNEGSKA (reference sequence). The V end was cut by 6 bases, the J end by 4 bases, with 13 bases between. The data belong to a study of T-cell memory formation after mild COVID-19. At the level of the study: Largely donor-specific TCR clusters were found. Study results and caveats: In pre-infection memory, a portion of responding clones appeared, which suggested that cross-reactive memory joined. Contracting clones from day 15 to 85 showed balanced CD4/CD8; later expanders favored CD4+.

TCRdb analysed the 5' RACE reads with MiXCR anew, one entry per CDR3 protein. This table holds 120,000 to 150,000 distinct CDR3 sequences, 14% found once. The receptor's source is an adult woman who had mild COVID-19 (a few samples of this study predate the infection). Cell type and time point are not known. Material for sequencing was PBMCs or a T cell subset sorted from them (not recorded which). This chain links TRBV20-1 with TRBJ2-1, with a weak D call TRBD2 (5 bases). The CDR3 loop reads CSAKRSGYNEQFF. The CDR3 coding sequence is TGCAGTGCAAAGCGGTCCGGTTACAATGAGCAGTTCTTC.